What follows are 2 T cell receptor beta chains derived from one specimen sequenced in a study of molecular identifiers for immune sequencing clone quantification. Each CDR3 protein gets one entry after TCRdb re-called the PCR reads with MiXCR. The sample consists of over 600,000 distinct CDR3 sequences, about 20% of them appearing once. The sample was naive CD8+ T cells from blood, with Jurkat cell RNA spiked in. Indicated subset: FACS-sorted CD8+CD4-CCR7+CD45RA+ naive T cells. These receptors were collected from a human donor in good health. Some libraries in this study had Jurkat cell RNA spiked in.

This clonotype was seen at least ten times. The chain employs TRBV7-2 and TRBJ2-1; 11 nucleotides align to TRBD2. Germline assignment: CDR1 SGHTA and CDR2 FQGNSA. The CDR3 sequence is 18 residues long. After removal of 2 bases from V and 3 bases from J, the junction contained 9 bases not matched to a gene. The CDR3 region is CASSLIVALAGGYNEQFF. CDR3 coding DNA: TGTGCCAGCAGCTTAATCGTGGCGCTAGCGGGGGGCTACAATGAGCAGTTCTTC.

With regard to this clonotype: It may be a read error: a sequence one base away is much more abundant. V is TRBV4-3 and J is TRBJ1-1; a weak D match, TRBD1 (5 bases). Trimming cost V 8 bases and J 1 base, with 17 bases left between them. The CDR3 consists of 15 residues. The germline gives CDR1 LGHNA, CDR2 YSLEER. CDR3 region: CASGRPHGANTEAFF. The DNA of the CDR3 is TGCGCCAGCGGCCGTCCCCACGGGGCGAACACTGAAGCTTTCTTT.